The clone carrying this T cell receptor beta chain was observed once. Profiled with immunoSEQ multiplex PCR; TCRdb holds only in-frame clones, not every one. In the table there are a few hundred thousand clones, around 86% of which are singletons. These data are taken from a study of blood T cell repertoires in COVID-19. Germline CDR1 is SNHLY and CDR2 is FYNNEI. V lost 6 bases and J lost 10, with 13 bases in between. The CDR3 runs 12 residues. The sequencing sample was made of peripheral blood. The chain uses TRBV2 and TRBJ2-4; D possibly corresponds to TRBD2 (6 bases). This receptor was obtained from a young man who had recovered from COVID-19. CDR3 region: CASRTGTQIQYF. The CDR3 DNA sequence: TGTGCCAGCAGGACCGGGACTCAAATTCAGTACTTC.